This T cell receptor beta chain emerged from a study of molecular identifiers for immune sequencing clone quantification. Study-wide context: The replicate experiment used RNA from roughly 20,000 or 100,000 naive CD8 cells. This RNA was split into five aliquots, and four of them were sequenced.

Per germline, CDR1 SGHTA and CDR2 FQGTGA. V was trimmed by 4 bases and J by 0 bases, leaving 9 bases between them. The CDR3 sequence is 14 residues long. The table lists this clonotype with many counts. Its antigen remains unknown. Findings and caveats of the study: Clone sizes could be underestimated for highly expanded clones when identical TCR molecules share a barcode.

Bulk TCR libraries used previously described methods and listed TCR primers. TCRdb re-analysed the PCR reads in MiXCR, keeping a single row per CDR3 protein. The sample comprises over 550,000 distinct CDR3 sequences, roughly 25% of which are singletons, and 0.78% rests with the top ten. With RNA at 10%, 30% or 50%, naive CD8 libraries came from about 20,000 to 1,000,000 sorted cells. The specimen was naive CD8+ T cells from blood, with Jurkat cell RNA spiked in. Subset noted: FACS-sorted CD8+CD4-CCR7+CD45RA+ naive T cells. The sequence was obtained from a human donor in good health. Some libraries in this study had Jurkat cell RNA spiked in. The chain recombines TRBV7-3 with TRBJ1-1; D is unclear. CDR3 protein: CASSWGPMNTEAFF. CDR3 nucleotide sequence: TGTGCCAGCAGCTGGGGTCCCATGAACACTGAAGCTTTCTTT.